The source of this T cell receptor beta chain is a study of T cells in women clearing cervical HPV infection. Study-wide background: Controls gave blood once infection was undetectable; cases at lesion identification. Study-wide findings and caveats: CIN3+ cases had significantly higher TCR richness than controls; evenness did not differ.

Worth noting for this clone: Its antigen remains unknown. Other DNA sequences in the sample encode the same CDR3.

Measured with immunoSEQ multiplex PCR; TCRdb has only the in-frame clones, and not every one. The clone table shows some 26,000 clones, with the ten largest holding about 3.7%. This TCR was sampled from a woman between 18 and 69 years old with a cervical HPV16 infection that either progressed to CIN3+ or cleared (not recorded which). Source material: blood buffy coat.

The CDR3 is CAWQQGAGDTIYF. Incomplete CDR3 DNA: TGTGCCTGGCAACAGGGGGCGGGGGACACC. V usage is TRBV30 and J usage is TRBJ1-3; 9 bases line up with TRBD1. The read terminates 3 residues ahead of where the CDR3 ends, so the germline J gene completes it. Trimming at V came to 5 bases and at J to 8 bases, leaving 7 bases not matched to a gene. This CDR3 comprises 13 residues. Germline assignment: CDR1 GTSNPN and CDR2 SVGIG (reference sequence).